This TCR beta chain was sequenced in a study of shared clonotypes between healthy human individuals. Study results and limitations: Against clonotypes common to all four donors, non-shared ones had lower generation probabilities.

The V end lost 6 bases, the J end lost 4 bases, and 8 bases lay between the germline ends. Germline-derived CDR1 and CDR2 are MGHDK and SYGVNS. The CDR3 consists of 12 residues. Clones were sequenced by immunoSEQ multiplex PCR, and TCRdb holds only the in-frame ones, with some missing. The data show millions of clones, around 95% seen once. Worth noting for this clone: Its target is unknown.

Input material: naive CD4+ T cells sorted from blood. Subset meaning: CD45RA+ positively selected. This clonotype was obtained from a young man in good health. The V call is TRBV25-1, the J call TRBJ2-3; possibly TRBD1 for D (5 bases). The CDR3 nucleotides read TGTGCCAGCAGGGACATGGCAGATACGCAGTATTTT. Amino acid sequence: CASRDMADTQYF.